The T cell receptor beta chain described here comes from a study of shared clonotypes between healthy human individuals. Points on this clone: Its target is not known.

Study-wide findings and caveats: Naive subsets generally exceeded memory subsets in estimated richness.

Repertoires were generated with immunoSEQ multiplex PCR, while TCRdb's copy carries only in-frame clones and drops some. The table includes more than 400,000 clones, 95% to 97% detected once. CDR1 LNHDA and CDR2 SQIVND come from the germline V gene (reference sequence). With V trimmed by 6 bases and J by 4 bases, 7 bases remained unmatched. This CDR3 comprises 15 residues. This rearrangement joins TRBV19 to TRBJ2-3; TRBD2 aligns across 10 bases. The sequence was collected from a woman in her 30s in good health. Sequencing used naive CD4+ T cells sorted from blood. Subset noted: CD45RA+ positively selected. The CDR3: CASRKTSGSADTQYF. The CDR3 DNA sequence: TGTGCCAGTAGGAAGACTAGCGGGTCTGCAGATACGCAGTATTTT. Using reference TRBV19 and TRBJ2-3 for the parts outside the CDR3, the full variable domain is DGGITQSPKYLFRKEGQNVTLSCEQNLNHDAMYWYRQDPGQGLRLIYYSQIVNDFQKGDIAEGYSVSREKKESFPLTVTSAQKNPTAFYLCASRKTSGSADTQYFGPGTRLTVL.